This passage covers 26 T cell receptor beta chains from one sample sequenced in a study of blood T cell repertoires in COVID-19 (dated by TCRdb to between 2020 and 2021). Receptors were amplified or captured by the immunoSEQ multiplex PCR assay. What TCRdb holds here is the immuneACCESS table cut down to in-frame rearrangements. Part of the clones is not present; checked against another copy, under half of the missing clones reflect an unresolved V gene, and the others are unexplained. This sample has approximately 250,000 clones in its table, and around 83% of those were observed once. The top ten clonotypes cover roughly 1.4% of the sample. Sequencing was done on a sample of peripheral blood. Receptors were obtained from a woman aged 40 to 50 who had recovered from COVID-19.

The rearrangement uses TRBV5-6 and TRBJ1-1; 10 bases line up with TRBD1. Germline CDR1 reads SGHDT; CDR2 reads YYEEEE. Unmatched junction bases numbered 11, after V lost 2 bases and J lost 1 base. This CDR3 has 18 residues. The CDR3 sequence: CASSFSLGTGVGNTEAFF. DNA for the CDR3: TGTGCCAGCAGCTTTAGTCTAGGGACAGGGGTTGGGAACACTGAAGCTTTCTTT.

This rearrangement joins TRBV6-5 to TRBJ2-7; 8 bases agree with TRBD2. The CDR3 loop spans 14 amino acids. After removal of 6 bases from V and 3 bases from J, the junction contained 7 bases not matched to a gene. Germline CDR1 and CDR2: MNHEY and SVGAGI. CDR3 protein: CASSSGSGNYEQYF. CDR3 coding DNA: TGTGCCAGCAGCTCGGGTAGCGGGAACTACGAGCAGTACTTC.

This sequence joins TRBV5-1 and TRBJ2-1; D may be TRBD1 (5 bases). Germline CDR1 is SGHRS and CDR2 is YFSETQ. The CDR3 has 14 residues. Trimming removed 0 bases at V and 10 bases at J, with 14 bases between. In DNA, the CDR3 is TGCGCCAGCAGCTTGGATATCGCTAGGGGCGAGCAGTTCTTC. Protein: CASSLDIARGEQFF.

The rearrangement joins TRBV9 to TRBJ2-7; TRBD2 matches at 8 bases. Germline values: CDR1 SGDLS, CDR2 YYNGEE. Trimming took 3 bases from V and 11 from J; bases not matched to a gene: 7. CDR3 length: 12 residues. This CDR3 is CASSDRGGRKYF. The CDR3 DNA reads TGTGCCAGCAGCGACCGGGGGGGCAGGAAGTACTTC.

This sequence joins TRBV5-1 and TRBJ1-6, with TRBD1 as a possible D gene (6 bases). Germline V CDR1 and CDR2: SGHRS, YFSETQ. The CDR3 loop spans 18 amino acids. With 4 bases removed from V and 0 bases from J, the gap between germline ends came to 17 bases. The CDR3 region has the DNA TGCGCCAGCAGCGGCGGGGAGGGGGTGCGCTCCTATAATTCACCCCTCCACTTT. As protein: CASSGGEGVRSYNSPLHF. Full variable domain (outside the CDR3, taken from reference TRBV5-1 and TRBJ1-6): KAGVTQTPRYLIKTRGQQVTLSCSPISGHRSVSWYQQTPGQGLQFLFEYFSETQRNKGNFPGRFSGRQFSNSRSEMNVSTLELGDSALYLCASSGGEGVRSYNSPLHFGNGTRLTVT.

V gene TRBV3-1 (or the pseudogene TRBV3-2) combines with J gene TRBJ2-1; perhaps TRBD2 as D (5 bases). Germline CDR1 is LGHDT and CDR2 is YNNKEL (reference sequence). This CDR3 is 15 amino acids long. Trimming removed 4 bases at V and 3 bases at J, with 13 bases between. In nucleotides, the CDR3 is TGTGCCAGCAGCCCCCCGAGGACTCGCTACAATGAGCAGTTCTTC. Translated, it gives CASSPPRTRYNEQFF.

The J gene is TRBJ2-1, the V gene TRBV2; 9 bases map to TRBD2. Trimming at V came to 5 bases and at J to 6 bases, leaving 8 bases not matched to a gene. The germline gives CDR1 SNHLY, CDR2 FYNNEI. CDR3 size: 15 residues. The CDR3 region has the DNA TGTGCCAGCAGTAGTAGCGTAGCGGGGGCCAATGAGCAGTTCTTC. Translation gives CASSSSVAGANEQFF.

This clone was found a few times. This chain uses TRBV4-1 with TRBJ2-7; D unclear. The V end was cut by 1 base, the J end by 0 bases, with 10 bases between. Germline values: CDR1 MGHRA, CDR2 YSYEKL. This CDR3 is built from 15 residues. The CDR3 is CASSQGAHSSYEQYF. In nucleotides, the CDR3 is TGCGCCAGCAGCCAAGGAGCTCACAGCTCCTACGAGCAGTACTTC.

On this clone itself: One junction end disagrees with the germline gene, perhaps due to a read error. The V gene is TRBV14, the J gene TRBJ1-6; tentative D call: TRBD1 (5 bases). CDR3 length: 14 amino acids. The germline gives CDR1 SGHDN, CDR2 FVKESK. The chain's CDR3 is CASSQAGYNSPLHF. CDR3 sequence (DNA): TGTGCCAGCAGTCAAGCAGGGTATAATTCACCCCTCCACTTT.

The CDR3 sequence is CATSRDLSGGAEGYTF. As DNA, the CDR3 is TGTGCCACCAGCAGAGATTTATCCGGGGGGGCAGAAGGCTACACCTTC. This chain connects TRBV15 to TRBJ1-2, with D tentatively TRBD1 (6 bases). V was cut by 0 bases and J by 8 bases, with 19 bases left in between. The germline CDR1 and CDR2 sequences are LNHNV and YYDKDF (reference sequence). The CDR3 is 16 amino acids. Variable domain in full (rest from reference TRBV15 and TRBJ1-2): DAMVIQNPRYQVTQFGKPVTLSCSQTLNHNVMYWYQQKSSQAPKLLFHYYDKDFNNEADTPDNFQSRRPNTSFCFLDIRSPGLGDTAMYLCATSRDLSGGAEGYTFGSGTRLTVV.

This clone was recorded a few times. The V and J genes are TRBV11-2 and TRBJ1-2, with 10 nucleotides matching TRBD1. The V and J ends lost 3 bases and 3 bases, in that order; junction bases with no gene match: 4. The CDR3 runs to 15 residues. Germline V gene lookup returns CDR1 SGHAT and CDR2 FQNNGV. CDR3 sequence reads: CASSLGQGRHYGYTF. CDR3 in DNA: TGTGCCAGCAGCTTGGGACAGGGGAGGCACTATGGCTACACCTTC. Full variable domain (outside the CDR3, taken from reference TRBV11-2 and TRBJ1-2): EAGVAQSPRYKIIEKRQSVAFWCNPISGHATLYWYQQILGQGPKLLIQFQNNGVVDDSQLPKDRFSAERLKGVDSTLKIQPAKLEDSAVYLCASSLGQGRHYGYTFGSGTRLTVV.

The chain is built from TRBV29-1 and TRBJ1-1; 9 bases match TRBD1. CDR3 length: 12 amino acids. Germline lookup yields CDR1 SQVTM and CDR2 ANQGSEA. V dropped 7 bases and J dropped 3; count of bases not matched to a gene: 3. CDR3 residues: CSAWDRDTEAFF. The CDR3, as DNA: TGCAGCGCCTGGGACAGGGACACTGAAGCTTTCTTT.

The chain employs TRBV18 and TRBJ2-2; D uncertain. The germline CDR1 and CDR2 sequences are KGHSH and LQKENI. V lost 6 bases and J lost 0, with 14 bases in between. The CDR3 has 16 amino acids. This CDR3 reads CASSLSSPTNTGELFF. Here the CDR3 DNA reads TGTGCCAGCTCCCTCAGTTCGCCCACGAACACCGGGGAGCTGTTTTTT.

This chain connects TRBV30 to TRBJ2-1; 7 bases align to TRBD2. The trim removed 4 bases at V and 6 bases at J, leaving 12 bases unmatched. CDR1 GTSNPN and CDR2 SVGIG come from the germline V gene (reference sequence). This CDR3 has 15 residues. The CDR3 sequence: CAWTVGLTGGNEQFF. Written as DNA, the CDR3 is TGTGCCTGGACTGTGGGACTAACGGGGGGCAATGAGCAGTTCTTC.

The chain joins TRBV5-4 to TRBJ2-1; D gene ambiguous. V was pared by 0 bases and J by 4 bases, with 11 bases between. Germline loops: CDR1 SGHNT, CDR2 YYREEE (reference sequence). The CDR3 is 15 amino acids. The CDR3 reads CASSLGGSSYNEQFF. CDR3 in DNA: TGTGCCAGCAGCTTGGGCGGCAGCTCTTACAATGAGCAGTTCTTC.

This rearrangement joins TRBV18 to TRBJ2-3; TRBD2 matches 16 bases. This CDR3 is built from 18 residues. The ends lost 3 bases at V and 4 bases at J; junction bases unmatched: 7. CDR1 is KGHSH, CDR2 LQKENI, per germline. CDR3 region: CASSPGLAGGPGSDTQYF. DNA of the CDR3: TGTGCCAGCTCACCGGGACTAGCGGGGGGGCCTGGGTCAGATACGCAGTATTTT.

This clone was observed once. This sequence joins TRBV27 and TRBJ2-5; tentative D call: TRBD1 (5 bases). Germline V gene lookup returns CDR1 MNHEY and CDR2 SMNVEV (reference sequence). The CDR3 extends over 13 amino acids. Trimming pared 5 bases from V and 4 bases from J, leaving 11 bases between. CDR3 bases: TGTGCCAGCAGTGCATGGGGCGGAGAGACCCAGTACTTC. This translates into CASSAWGGETQYF.

V and J are TRBV28 and TRBJ1-5, with a weak D call TRBD1 (6 bases). Between the trimmed V and J ends, which lost 4 bases and 0 bases, there was a span of 19 bases. In germline, CDR1 is MDHEN, CDR2 SYDVKM. The CDR3 is made up of 18 amino acids. For the CDR3, the DNA is TGTGCCAGCAGTTCGCCGGGACAACCCTTCGATAGCAATCAGCCCCAGCATTTT. Translation gives CASSSPGQPFDSNQPQHF.

The chain joins TRBV4-1 to TRBJ1-2; 8 bases line up with TRBD1. This CDR3 comprises 17 residues. After removal of 5 bases from V and 2 bases from J, the junction contained 13 bases not matched to a gene. Germline V gene data show CDR1 as MGHRA and CDR2 as YSYEKL. CDR3 nucleotides: TGCGCCAGCAGCTATAGGGGACAGGCCTGGGGAAACTATGGCTACACCTTC. Translating it yields CASSYRGQAWGNYGYTF.

The J gene is TRBJ1-2, the V gene TRBV7-9, with 7 bases lining up with TRBD1. This CDR3 is 15 amino acids long. CDR1 SEHNR and CDR2 FQNEAQ come from the germline V gene (reference sequence). V lost 1 base and J lost 4; bases outside the gene matches: 6. The CDR3 protein is CASSLGTGDGYGYTF. DNA of the CDR3: TGTGCCAGCAGCTTAGGGACAGGAGACGGCTATGGCTACACCTTC.

The chain is built from TRBV7-8 and TRBJ1-1; TRBD1 aligns across 11 bases. The J segment lost 4 bases and the V segment lost 4 bases, leaving 5 bases of the junction unmatched. Germline V gene data show CDR1 as SGHVS and CDR2 as FQNEAQ. The CDR3 length is 15 residues. Here the CDR3 reads CASSYRDRGVTEAFF. The CDR3 DNA is TGTGCCAGCAGCTACCGGGACAGGGGGGTCACTGAAGCTTTCTTT.

V usage is TRBV10-1 and J usage is TRBJ2-2; D might be TRBD1 (5 bases). V was trimmed by 6 bases and J by 5 bases, leaving 13 bases between them. The CDR3 has 14 amino acids. Germline CDR1 WNHNN, CDR2 SYGVQD (reference sequence). CDR3 sequence reads: CASSAHRGTGELFF. CDR3 bases: TGCGCCAGCAGCGCCCATAGGGGTACCGGGGAGCTGTTTTTT.

The chain couples TRBV25-1 to TRBJ2-1, with unresolved D. V was cut by 4 bases and J by 0 bases, with 7 bases left in between. The CDR3 extends over 14 amino acids. Germline CDR1 is MGHDK and CDR2 is SYGVNS. Written as DNA, the CDR3 is TGTGCCAGCAGTGCGCGGAACTCCTACAATGAGCAGTTCTTC. This sequence encodes CASSARNSYNEQFF.

The chain employs TRBV19 and TRBJ2-1; 8 bases agree with TRBD2. Germline trimming cut 7 bases from V and 4 bases from J; bases unmatched to any gene: 3. This CDR3 spans 13 amino acids. Germline V gene data show CDR1 as LNHDA and CDR2 as SQIVND (reference sequence). The CDR3 is CASKQRGYNEQFF. CDR3 sequence (DNA): TGTGCCAGTAAACAGCGGGGGTACAATGAGCAGTTCTTC. The full variable domain, rest sourced from reference TRBV19 and TRBJ2-1, is DGGITQSPKYLFRKEGQNVTLSCEQNLNHDAMYWYRQDPGQGLRLIYYSQIVNDFQKGDIAEGYSVSREKKESFPLTVTSAQKNPTAFYLCASKQRGYNEQFFGPGTRLTVL.

CDR3 residues: CASSLEGTGGGYTF. The CDR3 nucleotides read TGCGCCAGCAGCTTGGAGGGGACAGGGGGCGGCTACACCTTC. The genes are TRBV5-1 and TRBJ1-2, with 12 bases matching TRBD1. The length of the CDR3 is 14 residues. Germline trimming cut 0 bases from V and 8 bases from J; bases unmatched to any gene: 2. Germline CDR1 and CDR2: SGHRS and YFSETQ.

This chain connects TRBV28 to TRBJ2-2; possibly TRBD1 for D (6 bases). The germline V and J ends were trimmed by 5 bases and 1 base, with 11 bases remaining between them. CDR1 and CDR2 from the germline V gene are MDHEN and SYDVKM. The CDR3 is 15 amino acids. The DNA of the CDR3 is TGTGCCAGCAGTCGACCGGGACAGAACACCGGGGAGCTGTTTTTT. Protein product: CASSRPGQNTGELFF.